A few counts support the clone carrying this T cell receptor beta chain. The record originates from a study of early T cells in non-severe SARS-CoV-2 infection. TCRdb reanalysed the 5' RACE reads using MiXCR and keeps one entry per CDR3 protein. The sample includes 70,000 or so distinct CDR3 sequences, roughly 9.1% of them seen just once. This CDR3 has 15 amino acids. Looked up from germline, CDR1 is ENHRY and CDR2 is SYGVKD. Trimming left V 0 bases short and J 0 bases short, with 8 bases between. The source of this sequence is an adult who was a healthcare worker with PCR-confirmed SARS-CoV-2 infection or an uninfected control (not recorded which). Material: whole blood, obtained at baseline. The J gene is TRBJ1-1, the V gene TRBV10-3, with D perhaps TRBD1 (6 bases). The chain's CDR3 is CAISESGTLNTEAFF. Written as DNA, the CDR3 is TGTGCCATCAGTGAGTCGGGGACATTGAACACTGAAGCTTTCTTT.